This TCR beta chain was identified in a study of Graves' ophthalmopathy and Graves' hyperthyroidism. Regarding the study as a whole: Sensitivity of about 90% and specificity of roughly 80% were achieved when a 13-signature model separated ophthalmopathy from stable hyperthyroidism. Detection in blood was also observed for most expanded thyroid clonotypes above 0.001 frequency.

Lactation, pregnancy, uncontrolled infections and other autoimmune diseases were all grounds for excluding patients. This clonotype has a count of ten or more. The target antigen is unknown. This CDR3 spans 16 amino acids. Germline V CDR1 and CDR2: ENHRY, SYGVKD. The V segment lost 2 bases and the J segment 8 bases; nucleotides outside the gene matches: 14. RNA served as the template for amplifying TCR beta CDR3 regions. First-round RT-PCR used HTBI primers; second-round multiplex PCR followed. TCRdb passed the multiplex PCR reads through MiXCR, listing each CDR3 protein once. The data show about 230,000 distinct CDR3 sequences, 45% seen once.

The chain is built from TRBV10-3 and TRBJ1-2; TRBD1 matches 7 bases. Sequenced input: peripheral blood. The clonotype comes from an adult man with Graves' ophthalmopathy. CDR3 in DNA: TGTGCCATCAGTGAGATGGACAGGACAGTGGCTGAGGGCTACACCTTC. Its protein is CAISEMDRTVAEGYTF.